This T cell receptor beta chain originates from a study of shared clonotypes between healthy human individuals. This clone was seen once. What it binds is not known. This CDR3 is built from 16 residues. Germline V gene data show CDR1 as MNHNY and CDR2 as SVGAGI (reference sequence). The ends lost 2 bases at V and 2 bases at J; junction bases unmatched: 5. Across several immunoSEQ plates, the genomic DNA of each subset was split evenly. Using about 220 ng DNA, around 30,000 T cell genomes, the sorted-subset replicate PCRs were run. Data came from immunoSEQ multiplex PCR; TCRdb stores just in-frame clones and leaves some out. The repertoire holds some 800,000 clones, with 90% to 95% as singletons. Naive-designated CD8 cells lacked CD45RO, were positively enriched for CCR7, and omitted terminally differentiated effector memory CD45RA+ cells. The study's findings and limits: Larger richness was generally estimated for naive than memory subsets. Donor clonotype sharing was expected to depend on sequencing depth.

Sequenced input: naive CD8+ T cells sorted from blood. The chain joins TRBV6-6 to TRBJ1-5; TRBD1 aligns across 8 bases. The source is a man between 25 and 39 years old in good health. This chain's CDR3 is CASSYLRGPGNQPQHF. The CDR3 DNA reads as TGTGCCAGCAGTTACCTCAGGGGGCCCGGCAATCAGCCCCAGCATTTT.